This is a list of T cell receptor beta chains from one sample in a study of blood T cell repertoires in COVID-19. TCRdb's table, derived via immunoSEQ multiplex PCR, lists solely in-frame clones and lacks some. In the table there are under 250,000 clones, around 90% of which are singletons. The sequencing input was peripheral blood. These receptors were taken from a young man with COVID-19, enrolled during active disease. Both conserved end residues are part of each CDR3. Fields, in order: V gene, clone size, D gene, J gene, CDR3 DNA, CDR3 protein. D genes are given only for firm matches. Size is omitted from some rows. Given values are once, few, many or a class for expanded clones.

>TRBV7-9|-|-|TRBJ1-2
TGTGCCAGCAGCTTAACCCCAGGCAGTGGCTACACCTTC
CASSLTPGSGYTF
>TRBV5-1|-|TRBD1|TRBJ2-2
TGCGCCAGCGGACAGGCGGCCGGGGAGCTGTTTTTT
CASGQAAGELFF
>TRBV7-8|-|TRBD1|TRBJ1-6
TGTGCCAGCAGCTCGGGACAGTACTATAATTCACCCCTCCACTTT
CASSSGQYYNSPLHF
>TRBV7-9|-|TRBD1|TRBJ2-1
TGTGCCAGCAGCTTACTAGTTTGGACAGGCTCCTACAATGAGCAGTTCTTC
CASSLLVWTGSYNEQFF
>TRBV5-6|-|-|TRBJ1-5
TGTGCCAGCAGCAGACGGACGGGGGGCAATCAGCCCCAGCATTTT
CASSRRTGGNQPQHF
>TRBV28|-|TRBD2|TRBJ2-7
TGTGCCAGCAGTTTATATAGCGGGGCGAGCTCCTACGAGCAGTACTTC
CASSLYSGASSYEQYF
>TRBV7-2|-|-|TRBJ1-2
TGTGCCAGCAGCTTAGTAGGCGGGATCTCTGGCTACACCTTC
CASSLVGGISGYTF
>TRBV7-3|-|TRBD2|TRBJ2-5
TGTGCCAGCAGCTCTAGCGGATGGGGGGAGACCCAGTACTTC
CASSSSGWGETQYF
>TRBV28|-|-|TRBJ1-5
TGTGCCAGCAGTTTCGCAGGGGCGGGCAATCAGCCCCAGCATTTT
CASSFAGAGNQPQHF
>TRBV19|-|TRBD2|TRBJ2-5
TGTGCCAGTCGACTTAGCGGGGGGGCCGTAGAGACCCAGTACTTC
CASRLSGGAVETQYF
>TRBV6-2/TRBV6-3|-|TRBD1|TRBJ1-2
TGTGCCAGCAGTTCAGGAGGGACAGACTCCCTCGGCTATGGCTACACCTTC
CASSSGGTDSLGYGYTF
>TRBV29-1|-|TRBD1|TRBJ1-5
TGCAGCGTTTCACCGGGACAGGGACCCAATCAGCCCCAGCATTTT
CSVSPGQGPNQPQHF
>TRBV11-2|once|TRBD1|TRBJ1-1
TGTGCCAGCAGCCGCGAAAGGGGGCGGGACACTGAAGCTTTCTTT
CASSRERGRDTEAFF
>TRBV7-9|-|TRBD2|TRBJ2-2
TGTGCCAGCAGCTTCGGGGGGGCGAACACCGGGGAGCTGTTTTTT
CASSFGGANTGELFF
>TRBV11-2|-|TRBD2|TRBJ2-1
TGTGCCAGCAGCTCCCACCCCGTACGGGGGGACTACAATGAGCAGTTCTTC
CASSSHPVRGDYNEQFF
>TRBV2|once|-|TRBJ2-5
TGTGCCAGCCAGGGGTGGTCCGGTCTTCAAGAGACCCAGTACTTC
CASQGWSGLQETQYF